The 20 T cell receptor beta chains reported below all come from one sample, sequenced in a study of T cell changes during pregnancy in multiple sclerosis. Sequencing was performed with immunoSEQ multiplex PCR; in TCRdb, only in-frame clones are kept and a portion is missing. This table holds under 35,000 clones, 70% to 90% found once. Source: CD8+ T cells from peripheral blood mononuclear cells, taken after pregnancy. These receptors all stem from a female donor with multiple sclerosis, enrolled in a pregnancy study.

V usage is TRBV5-1 and J usage is TRBJ2-3; tentative D call: TRBD2 (5 bases). The V gene's germline CDR1 is SGHRS and CDR2 YFSETQ. The V end was cut by 1 base, the J end by 2 bases, with 11 bases between. The CDR3 sequence is 15 residues long. The chain's CDR3 is CASSLRGALTDTQYF. The CDR3 DNA follows: TGCGCCAGCAGCTTGCGGGGAGCCCTCACAGATACGCAGTATTTT.

In nucleotides, the CDR3 is TGTGCCAGCAGCGACGACAGTCCCTACGAGCAGTACTTC. Encoded protein: CASSDDSPYEQYF. The V gene is TRBV5-6, the J gene TRBJ2-7; D might be TRBD1 (5 bases). Germline assignment: CDR1 SGHDT and CDR2 YYEEEE. Between the trimmed V and J ends, which lost 4 bases and 2 bases, there was a span of 10 bases. The CDR3 covers 13 residues.

The chain carries TRBV29-1 and TRBJ1-2; D might be TRBD1 (6 bases). Germline V gene data show CDR1 as SQVTM and CDR2 as ANQGSEA. CDR3 length: 14 residues. V was pared by 7 bases and J by 4 bases, with 19 bases between. The CDR3: CSAHTGKGGYGYTF. Written as DNA, the CDR3 is TGCAGCGCCCACACAGGGAAAGGTGGCTATGGCTACACCTTC.

The gene calls are TRBV4-1 and TRBJ2-2, with D tentatively TRBD1 (5 bases). This CDR3 contains 15 residues. Trimming stripped 1 base from V and 8 bases from J, with 14 bases between. CDR1 and CDR2 (germline): MGHRA, YSYEKL. The CDR3 spells CASSQVHGAMGELFF. CDR3 DNA sequence: TGCGCCAGCAGCCAAGTTCATGGGGCTATGGGGGAGCTGTTTTTT.

Written as DNA, the CDR3 is TGTGCCAGCAGCCAAGATCCAGGGTCTGAAGCTTTCTTT. This encodes CASSQDPGSEAFF. The chain couples TRBV14 to TRBJ1-1, with D possibly TRBD1 on 5 matching bases. With 0 bases removed from V and 6 bases from J, the gap between germline ends came to 8 bases. This CDR3 has 13 residues. The V gene's germline CDR1 is SGHDN and CDR2 FVKESK.

V gene TRBV7-9 combines with J gene TRBJ1-1; D might be TRBD1 (5 bases). Germline CDR1 is SEHNR and CDR2 is FQNEAQ (reference sequence). Trimming cost V 1 base and J 11 bases, with 14 bases left between them. The CDR3 has 13 amino acids. In nucleotides, the CDR3 is TGTGCCAGCAGCTTAGGGCTCCAAAAGGGGGCTTTCTTT. Its protein product is CASSLGLQKGAFF.

J is TRBJ2-3 and V is TRBV5-4; D is unclear. V lost 0 bases, J lost 0 bases, and 8 bases lay in between. The germline V gene has CDR1 SGHNT and CDR2 YYREEE (reference sequence). The CDR3 consists of 15 residues. The CDR3 protein is CASSLELTSTDTQYF. The CDR3 region has the DNA TGTGCCAGCAGCTTGGAGTTAACTAGCACAGATACGCAGTATTTT.

The chain has TRBV28 and TRBJ2-7; a possible D gene is TRBD2 (6 bases). The CDR3 loop spans 16 amino acids. Germline-derived CDR1 and CDR2 are MDHEN and SYDVKM. Deletions cut 2 bases from V and 0 bases from J, with 14 bases between. In DNA, the CDR3 is TGTGCCAGCAGTTTACATATTAGCGGTGGCTCCTACGAGCAGTACTTC. Translating it yields CASSLHISGGSYEQYF.

The chain uses TRBV6-1 and TRBJ1-4, with TRBD1 matching 10 bases. From germline, CDR1 is MNHNS and CDR2 SASEGT. The CDR3 sequence is 14 residues long. V shed 3 bases and J 7 bases; nucleotides not matched to a gene: 2. The DNA for the CDR3 is TGTGCCAGCAGTGAGGGGACAGGGGTTGAAAAACTGTTTTTT. This sequence encodes CASSEGTGVEKLFF.

The chain joins TRBV7-6 to TRBJ1-4; possibly TRBD1 for D (5 bases). Germline V lookup: CDR1 SGHVS, CDR2 FNYEAQ. The CDR3 is made up of 14 amino acids. Trimming took 2 bases from V and 7 from J, leaving 11 bases between them. This CDR3 reads CASSLPGWSEKLFF. The CDR3 nucleotides are TGTGCCAGCAGCTTACCAGGGTGGAGTGAAAAACTGTTTTTT. Filled out from reference TRBV7-6 and TRBJ1-4, the complete variable domain reads GAGVSQSPRYKVTKRGQDVALRCDPISGHVSLYWYRQALGQGPEFLTYFNYEAQQDKSGLPNDRFSAERPEGSISTLTIQRTEQRDSAMYRCASSLPGWSEKLFFGSGTQLSVL.

The rearrangement uses TRBV19 and TRBJ2-7; D not certain. V lost 5 bases and J lost 3, with 8 bases in between. In germline, CDR1 is LNHDA, CDR2 SQIVND (reference sequence). The length of the CDR3 is 12 residues. CDR3 nucleotide sequence: TGTGCCAGTAGTCCCGACAACTACGAGCAGTACTTC. Translating gives CASSPDNYEQYF.

This chain connects TRBV2 to TRBJ1-1; the D is unclear. The CDR3 is 16 amino acids. Germline loops: CDR1 SNHLY, CDR2 FYNNEI. Trimming removed 4 bases from V and 0 bases from J, with 15 bases in between. CDR3 sequence reads: CASSVGRASMNTEAFF. In DNA, the CDR3 is TGTGCCAGCAGTGTAGGGAGGGCATCCATGAACACTGAAGCTTTCTTT. The entire variable domain, with the rest obtained from reference TRBV2 and TRBJ1-1, is as follows: EPEVTQTPSHQVTQMGQEVILRCVPISNHLYFYWYRQILGQKVEFLVSFYNNEISEKSEIFDDQFSVERPDGSNFTLKIRSTKLEDSAMYFCASSVGRASMNTEAFFGQGTRLTVV.

This clone was counted once. The chain has TRBV12-5 and TRBJ1-6; maybe TRBD1 (5 bases). CDR1 LGHNT and CDR2 FRNRAP come from the germline V gene. CDR3 length: 15 residues. The V end lost 4 bases, the J end lost 9 bases, and 16 bases lay between the germline ends. This CDR3 reads CASGSDIPGGSPLHF. The CDR3 region has the DNA TGTGCTAGTGGTTCGGACATCCCCGGGGGTTCACCCCTCCACTTT.

The V gene is TRBV7-8, the J gene TRBJ2-6; 12 bases align to TRBD1. The germline V gene has CDR1 SGHVS and CDR2 FQNEAQ. The J segment lost 2 bases and the V segment lost 5 bases, leaving 7 bases of the junction unmatched. The CDR3 is 18 amino acids. CDR3 protein: CASSVPGQGAPGANVLTF. CDR3 DNA sequence: TGTGCCAGCAGCGTGCCGGGACAGGGGGCTCCTGGGGCCAACGTCCTGACTTTC.

The CDR3 DNA reads as TGCGCCAGCAGTCTCAGGGGGTCTGAAGCTTTCTTT. This gives the protein CASSLRGSEAFF. The chain carries TRBV10-2 and TRBJ1-1; 7 nucleotides agree with TRBD1. CDR3 length: 12 residues. V dropped 5 bases and J dropped 6; count of bases not matched to a gene: 3. Looked up from germline, CDR1 is WSHSY and CDR2 is SAAADI.

This sequence joins TRBV30 and TRBJ1-1; 11 nucleotides agree with TRBD1. Per germline, CDR1 GTSNPN and CDR2 SVGIG (reference sequence). Trimming cost V 2 bases and J 6 bases; bases outside gene matches: 11. This CDR3 spans 16 amino acids. The CDR3: CAWSPGQGAEGAEAFF. CDR3 DNA: TGTGCCTGGAGTCCCGGACAGGGGGCGGAGGGCGCTGAAGCTTTCTTT. The entire variable domain, with the rest obtained from reference TRBV30 and TRBJ1-1, is as follows: SQTIHQWPATLVQPVGSPLSLECTVEGTSNPNLYWYRQAAGRGLQLLFYSVGIGQISSEVPQNLSASRPQDRQFILSSKKLLLSDSGFYLCAWSPGQGAEGAEAFFGQGTRLTVV.

The rearrangement joins TRBV6-4 to TRBJ2-1; the D gene is possibly TRBD2 (7 bases). CDR3 length equals 15 residues. Germline CDR1 is MRHNA and CDR2 is SNTAGT. The ends were cut back, 4 bases at V and 5 bases at J, with 15 bases in the middle. The CDR3 nucleotides read TGTGCCAGCAGTGCATCTGGCGGGGGCCACAATGAGCAGTTCTTC. Its translation: CASSASGGGHNEQFF.

The rearrangement joins TRBV5-6 to TRBJ1-6; D remains ambiguous. The germline gives CDR1 SGHDT, CDR2 YYEEEE. V was cut by 2 bases and J by 11 bases, with 14 bases left in between. CDR3 length: 14 residues. This CDR3 is CASSFDTGIPPLHF. The DNA of the CDR3 is TGTGCCAGCAGCTTCGACACCGGGATCCCACCCCTCCACTTT.

The chain joins TRBV11-2 to TRBJ2-1, with D unresolved. With 0 bases removed from V and 0 bases from J, the gap between germline ends came to 12 bases. The CDR3 runs 17 residues. Per the germline V gene, CDR1 is SGHAT and CDR2 is FQNNGV. The CDR3 DNA reads TGTGCCAGCAGCTTAGATCCCCGGGTCGCCTCCTACAATGAGCAGTTCTTC. This codes for CASSLDPRVASYNEQFF.

This clone was recorded only once. The J gene is TRBJ1-1, the V gene TRBV19; D is unresolved. V was shortened by 4 bases and J by 1 base, with 7 bases between the two germline ends. The CDR3 sequence is 13 residues long. Germline CDR1 reads LNHDA; CDR2 reads SQIVND (reference sequence). CDR3 sequence: CASSTHGNTEAFF. CDR3 DNA: TGTGCCAGTAGTACCCACGGGAACACTGAAGCTTTCTTT.